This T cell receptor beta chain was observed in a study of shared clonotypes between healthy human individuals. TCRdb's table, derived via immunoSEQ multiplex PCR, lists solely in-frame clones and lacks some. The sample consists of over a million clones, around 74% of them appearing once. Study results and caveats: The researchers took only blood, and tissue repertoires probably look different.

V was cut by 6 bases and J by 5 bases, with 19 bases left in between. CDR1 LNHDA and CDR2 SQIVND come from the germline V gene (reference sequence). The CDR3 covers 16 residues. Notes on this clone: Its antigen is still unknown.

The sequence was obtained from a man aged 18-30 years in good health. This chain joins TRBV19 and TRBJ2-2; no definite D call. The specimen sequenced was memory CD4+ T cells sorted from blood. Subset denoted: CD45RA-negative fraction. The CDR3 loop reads CASRGDGLGRTGELFF. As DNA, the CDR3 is TGTGCCAGTAGAGGTGACGGGTTAGGCAGAACCGGGGAGCTGTTTTTT.